Listed below are T cell receptor beta chains from one sample, sequenced in a study of blood T cell repertoires in COVID-19. Repertoires were generated with immunoSEQ multiplex PCR, while TCRdb's copy carries only in-frame clones and drops some. The sample shows roughly 190,000 clones, 84% of them seen only once. The sequenced sample was peripheral blood. The receptors stem from a woman aged 65 to 85 with COVID-19, enrolled during active disease. The CDR3 runs from the conserved cysteine through the conserved F or W. Each record gives: D gene, J gene, V gene, CDR3 length, clone size, CDR3 DNA, CDR3 protein. The D gene is left open where the match is weak. Some rows have no size entry. The others give once, few or many, or a class for an expanded clone.

TRBD2,TRBJ2-1,TRBV27,18,.,TGTGCCAGCAGTCCCCCCGTCGGGCTAGCGGGAGGAGGGAATGAGCAGTTCTTC,CASSPPVGLAGGGNEQFF
.,TRBJ1-2,TRBV28,13,once,TGTGCCAGCACCCTCACAGGTGTTTATGGCTACACCTTC,CASTLTGVYGYTF
TRBD2,TRBJ2-1,TRBV3-1/TRBV3-2,16,.,TGTGCCAGCAGCCAAGGGTCTAGCGGCACCTACAATGAGCAGTTCTTC,CASSQGSSGTYNEQFF
TRBD1,TRBJ1-5,TRBV19,13,.,TGTGCCAGTATCAGGGACAGGGATAGTCCCCAGCATTTT,CASIRDRDSPQHF
.,TRBJ1-2,TRBV7-2,12,few,TGTGCCAGCAGCTGGACGGGGGGTCCCAACACCTTC,CASSWTGGPNTF
TRBD1,TRBJ1-5,TRBV4-1,14,.,TGCGCCAGCAGCCTGGGACAGGGAAGCCAGCCCCAGCATTTT,CASSLGQGSQPQHF
.,TRBJ1-2,TRBV27,13,.,TGTGCCAGCAGTTTATCCCACAGCTATGGCTACACCTTC,CASSLSHSYGYTF
.,TRBJ2-3,TRBV6-5,13,.,TGTGCCAGCAGGACAGCACCGCAAGATACGCAGTATTTT,CASRTAPQDTQYF
.,TRBJ1-2,TRBV12-3/TRBV12-4,13,.,TGTGCCAGCAGTCCAGCAGGGGAGTATGGCTACACCTTC,CASSPAGEYGYTF
TRBD2,TRBJ2-2,TRBV11-1,15,.,TGTGCCAGCAGCGGAAGACTAGCTGGCACCGGGGAGCTGTTTTTT,CASSGRLAGTGELFF
.,TRBJ2-7,TRBV14,16,.,TGTGCCAGCAGCCGCCCAATGGGGACAAGCTCCTACGAGCAGTACTTC,CASSRPMGTSSYEQYF
.,TRBJ1-4,TRBV28,16,.,TGTGCCAGCAGTTCGATTAAGGGGGTCTCTAATGAAAAACTGTTTTTT,CASSSIKGVSNEKLFF
.,TRBJ1-5,TRBV19,15,once,TGTGCCAGTAGACAGGGATACCAAAATTATCAGCCCCAGCATTTT,CASRQGYQNYQPQHF
TRBD2,TRBJ2-3,TRBV18,17,.,TGTGCCAGCTCATCCGGGACTAGCGGACGATACACAGATACGCAGTATTTT,CASSSGTSGRYTDTQYF
TRBD2,TRBJ2-7,TRBV5-1,14,.,TGCGCCAGCAGCTTGACTAGCGGGACCTACGAGCAGTACTTC,CASSLTSGTYEQYF
TRBD1,TRBJ1-4,TRBV24-1,15,.,TGTGCCACCAGTGATTCTGCGACAGGGGAGAAAAAACTGTTTTTT,CATSDSATGEKKLFF
.,TRBJ1-1,TRBV30,12,.,TGTGCCTGGGAGTCCGGGGGCACTGAAGCTTTCTTT,CAWESGGTEAFF
.,TRBJ1-2,TRBV29-1,12,.,TGCAGCGTTGTGGCAGGGCCCGGTGGCTACACCTTC,CSVVAGPGGYTF
.,TRBJ1-2,TRBV4-2,15,.,TGTGCCAGCAGCCAAGACCGTGCAGTCACCTATGGCTACACCTTC,CASSQDRAVTYGYTF
.,TRBJ1-5,TRBV2,14,once,TGTGCCAGCGGCACAGATTATAGCAATCAGCCCCAGCATTTT,CASGTDYSNQPQHF
.,TRBJ2-5,TRBV10-3,15,.,TGTGCCATCAGTGAGGCCCAGGCTCTCCAAGAGACCCAGTACTTC,CAISEAQALQETQYF
.,TRBJ2-2,TRBV29-1,14,few,TGCAGCGTTGAACGGGTGCGGGGCACCGGGGAGCTGTTTTTT,CSVERVRGTGELFF
.,TRBJ1-1,TRBV29-1,11,.,TGCAGCGAACAGACCCCCACTGAAGCTTTCTTT,CSEQTPTEAFF
TRBD2,TRBJ2-2,TRBV5-1,16,.,TGCGCCAGCAGCTTCCTTGCTAGCGGTGTAACCGGGGAGCTGTTTTTT,CASSFLASGVTGELFF
.,TRBJ1-2,TRBV7-2,16,.,TGTGCCAGCAGCTTAGCGGGGGGAGGGGCGGGCTATGGCTACACCTTC,CASSLAGGGAGYGYTF